Presented here are 15 T cell receptor beta chains from one specimen sequenced in a study of blood T cell repertoires in COVID-19. Here immunoSEQ multiplex PCR was the method, and the copy in TCRdb shows in-frame clones only, minus some. The repertoire holds over 250,000 clones, 88% seen once, with about 1% in the top ten. Material for sequencing was PBMCs or T cells enriched from blood (not recorded which). The origin of the receptors is a woman aged 25 to 39 who had recovered from COVID-19.

The chain has TRBV10-2 and TRBJ1-1; 8 bases are shared with TRBD1. The CDR3 totals 14 residues. J lost 3 bases, V lost 5 bases, and 5 bases had no gene match. Germline assignment: CDR1 WSHSY and CDR2 SAAADI. CDR3: CASSLTGVDTEAFF. The CDR3 DNA sequence: TGCGCCAGCAGTTTGACAGGGGTAGACACTGAAGCTTTCTTT.

The chain employs TRBV9 and TRBJ1-3; 7 bases are shared with TRBD1. V lost 3 bases to trimming and J lost 4 bases; unmatched junction nucleotides: 1. The CDR3 is made up of 13 amino acids. The germline gives CDR1 SGDLS, CDR2 YYNGEE. For the CDR3, the DNA is TGTGCCAGCAGCGGGACAGGCGGAAACACCATATATTTT. Protein: CASSGTGGNTIYF.

Only one count was recorded for this clone. J is TRBJ2-2 and V is TRBV15; weak D call: TRBD1 (6 bases). The CDR3 has 15 residues. V was trimmed by 8 bases and J by 2 bases, leaving 15 bases between them. Germline V gives CDR1 LNHNV, CDR2 YYDKDF (reference sequence). This CDR3 reads CATAPGTRNTGELFF. The CDR3, as DNA: TGTGCCACCGCCCCCGGGACAAGAAACACCGGGGAGCTGTTTTTT. The full variable domain, rest sourced from reference TRBV15 and TRBJ2-2, is DAMVIQNPRYQVTQFGKPVTLSCSQTLNHNVMYWYQQKSSQAPKLLFHYYDKDFNNEADTPDNFQSRRPNTSFCFLDIRSPGLGDTAMYLCATAPGTRNTGELFFGEGSRLTVL.

The V call is TRBV4-1, the J call TRBJ2-5; 9 bases are a match to TRBD2. The germline gives CDR1 MGHRA, CDR2 YSYEKL. The CDR3 is 17 amino acids. V lost 4 bases to trimming and J lost 2 bases; unmatched junction nucleotides: 11. The chain's CDR3 is CASSPLTSGSEQETQYF. The CDR3 nucleotides read TGCGCCAGCAGCCCCCTGACTAGCGGATCAGAGCAAGAGACCCAGTACTTC.

This chain connects TRBV4-3 to TRBJ1-2, with 11 bases fitting TRBD1. With V trimmed by 4 bases and J by 1 base, 14 bases remained unmatched. CDR1 is LGHNA, CDR2 YSLEER, per germline. The CDR3 is 19 residues long. The CDR3 is CASSRTVLGQGASNYGYTF. In DNA form, the CDR3 reads TGCGCCAGCAGCCGTACCGTTTTAGGACAGGGGGCCAGTAACTATGGCTACACCTTC.

CDR3 loop: CASSQGAGTEAFF. The CDR3 bases are TGTGCCAGCAGCCAAGGCGCAGGCACTGAAGCTTTCTTT. The chain carries TRBV3-1 (or the pseudogene TRBV3-2) and TRBJ1-1; D gene ambiguous. V shed 1 base and J shed 4 bases, with 7 bases lying between them. CDR3 length: 13 residues. Germline V gene sequence: CDR1 LGHDT, CDR2 YNNKEL (reference sequence).

The genes are TRBV30 and TRBJ1-1, with D hard to call. The V gene's germline CDR1 is GTSNPN and CDR2 SVGIG (reference sequence). The germline V and J ends were trimmed by 0 bases and 6 bases, with 14 bases remaining between them. The CDR3 sequence is 14 residues long. CDR3 nucleotide sequence: TGTGCCTGGAGTGTAGGGTGGCAGCGGCCTGAAGCTTTCTTT. Translated: CAWSVGWQRPEAFF.

The rearrangement joins TRBV2 to TRBJ2-2; D possibly corresponds to TRBD1 (5 bases). The CDR3 is 12 residues long. Germline V gene data show CDR1 as SNHLY and CDR2 as FYNNEI. V was cut by 6 bases and J by 6 bases, with 8 bases left in between. The CDR3 region has the DNA TGTGCCAGCAGGAGGACACCCGGGGAGCTGTTTTTT. This encodes CASRRTPGELFF.

This clone was seen only once. Other DNA sequences in this sample translate to the same CDR3. This chain links TRBV5-1 with TRBJ2-1; 7 positions match TRBD2. CDR1 and CDR2 (germline): SGHRS, YFSETQ. J lost 0 bases, V lost 0 bases, and 0 bases had no gene match. The length of the CDR3 is 15 residues. The CDR3 here is CASSLASGSYNEQFF. The CDR3 DNA follows: TGCGCCAGCAGCTTGGCTAGCGGCTCCTACAATGAGCAGTTCTTC.

The sample holds a few counts of this clone. This rearrangement joins TRBV27 to TRBJ2-7, with D perhaps matching TRBD1 (6 bases). The V end was cut by 5 bases, the J end by 4 bases, with 12 bases between. CDR1 is MNHEY, CDR2 SMNVEV, per germline (reference sequence). The CDR3 extends over 13 amino acids. For the CDR3, the DNA is TGTGCCAGCAGTAGGCAGGGGAAGTACGAGCAGTACTTC. Its protein is CASSRQGKYEQYF.

The V and J genes are TRBV15 and TRBJ2-3; D not resolved. Germline assignment: CDR1 LNHNV and CDR2 YYDKDF (reference sequence). Trimming left V 1 base short and J 6 bases short, with 17 bases between. This CDR3 is 16 amino acids long. The CDR3 is CATSRAPRLATDTQYF. For the CDR3, the DNA is TGTGCCACCAGCAGAGCACCGCGGCTTGCAACGGATACGCAGTATTTT.

V usage is TRBV19 and J usage is TRBJ1-3; maybe TRBD1 (6 bases). V shed 3 bases and J shed 4 bases, with 7 bases lying between them. CDR3 length: 13 residues. Germline V lookup: CDR1 LNHDA, CDR2 SQIVND (reference sequence). CDR3 sequence: CASSIGTGNTIYF. CDR3 bases: TGTGCCAGTAGTATCGGGACAGGAAACACCATATATTTT.

The chain uses TRBV27 and TRBJ1-2, with D perhaps matching TRBD1 (5 bases). CDR1 and CDR2 from the germline V gene are MNHEY and SMNVEV (reference sequence). Trimming took 5 bases from V and 4 from J, leaving 17 bases between them. This CDR3 is built from 15 residues. CDR3 sequence: CASSPSGGGGYGYTF. The CDR3, as DNA: TGTGCCAGCAGTCCAAGTGGGGGGGGTGGCTATGGCTACACCTTC.

This chain connects TRBV18 to TRBJ2-3; 9 bases agree with TRBD2. V shed 3 bases, J shed 2 bases, and the junction held 3 bases outside the gene matches. The CDR3 has 15 amino acids. From germline, CDR1 is KGHSH and CDR2 LQKENI. The DNA of the CDR3 is TGTGCCAGCTCACCGGCGGGGGGGAACACAGATACGCAGTATTTT. It yields the protein CASSPAGGNTDTQYF.

The rearrangement links TRBV9 to TRBJ1-6, with 9 bases that match TRBD1. This CDR3 is 16 amino acids long. Germline values: CDR1 SGDLS, CDR2 YYNGEE. V shed 3 bases and J 9 bases; nucleotides not matched to a gene: 10. CDR3 nucleotide sequence: TGTGCCAGCAGCGCACTCGGTGGACAGGGGCTTTCACCCCTCCACTTT. Its translation: CASSALGGQGLSPLHF.